These 14 T cell receptor beta chains were all obtained from the same sample, sequenced in a study of breast tumors, draining lymph nodes, adjacent tissues. TCRdb redid the calling of the multiplex PCR reads with MiXCR, one entry per CDR3 protein. This sample carries tens of thousands of distinct CDR3 sequences, over 40% of them seen once, and the ten largest clones take 8% to 11%. What was sequenced was breast tumor tissue. The source is a female donor with breast cancer. Some clones in this sample may be carry-over from other donors' samples.

This clonotype appeared many times. The chain has TRBV7-9 and TRBJ2-5, with TRBD1 matching over 8 bases. The germline V gene has CDR1 SEHNR and CDR2 FQNEAQ (reference sequence). With V trimmed by 5 bases and J by 2 bases, 16 bases remained unmatched. The CDR3 sequence is 18 residues long. As DNA, the CDR3 is TGTGCCAGCAGCCGGACAGGGACCCTTGGGGGATTACAAGAGACCCAGTACTTC. Translation gives CASSRTGTLGGLQETQYF.

This clonotype was counted many times. The chain couples TRBV19 to TRBJ2-7; D may match TRBD1 or TRBD2 (5 bases each). This CDR3 has 14 residues. From germline, CDR1 is LNHDA and CDR2 SQIVND (reference sequence). V was trimmed by 6 bases and J by 3 bases, leaving 15 bases between them. The DNA for the CDR3 is TGTGCCAGTAGCACTGGGGGTGGCGGCTACGAGCAGTACTTC. It codes for CASSTGGGGYEQYF.

This sequence joins TRBV6-6 and TRBJ2-2; no definite D call. The CDR3 runs to 10 residues. Trimming pared 5 bases from V and 7 bases from J, leaving 2 bases between. The germline V gene has CDR1 MNHNY and CDR2 SVGAGI (reference sequence). CDR3 DNA: TGTGCCAGCAGTCACGGGGAGCTGTTTTTT. It yields the protein CASSHGELFF.

This clonotype was detected many times. The chain joins TRBV12-3 or TRBV12-4 to TRBJ2-5; 7 nucleotides line up with TRBD1. With 1 base clipped from V and 5 bases from J, the junction kept 4 bases outside the gene matches. The CDR3 spans 14 residues. CDR3 nucleotide sequence: TGTGCCAGCAGTTTAGGAGGGGGCGCGGAGACCCAGTACTTC. Translation gives CASSLGGGAETQYF.

In this sample, this clonotype turned up many times. This sequence joins TRBV7-3 and TRBJ2-1, with D possibly TRBD2 on 7 matching bases. With 5 bases removed from V and 10 bases from J, the gap between germline ends came to 18 bases. CDR3 length equals 14 residues. Looked up from germline, CDR1 is SGHTA and CDR2 is FQGTGA. Written as DNA, the CDR3 is TGTGCCAGCAGCAAAGGGGGGGCAGGGCGCGAGCAGTTCTTC. Amino acid sequence: CASSKGGAGREQFF.

This clonotype came up many times. The chain uses TRBV10-2 and TRBJ2-5; the match to TRBD2 covers 12 bases. Germline assignment: CDR1 WSHSY and CDR2 SAAADI. The CDR3 loop spans 13 amino acids. V lost 8 bases, J lost 3 bases, and 1 base stayed unmatched. CDR3 bases: TGCGCCAGCCGACTAGCGGGAGAAGAGACCCAGTACTTC. Residues: CASRLAGEETQYF.

There are many counts of this clonotype. The chain uses TRBV2 and TRBJ1-2; D gene uncertain. The V end lost 6 bases, the J end lost 3 bases, and 11 bases lay between the germline ends. Germline V CDR1 and CDR2: SNHLY, FYNNEI. The CDR3 runs to 13 residues. CDR3 sequence (DNA): TGTGCCAGCAGCAACCGGGATTACTATGGCTACACCTTC. It translates to CASSNRDYYGYTF.

This sequence joins TRBV5-1 and TRBJ2-3; weak D call: TRBD1 (5 bases). Trimming shortened V by 0 bases and J by 0 bases, and 11 bases separated the two germline ends. This CDR3 has 16 amino acids. Germline V gene data show CDR1 as SGHRS and CDR2 as YFSETQ. CDR3 sequence: CASSLEQAVSTDTQYF. DNA for the CDR3: TGCGCCAGCAGCTTGGAACAGGCTGTGAGCACAGATACGCAGTATTTT.

This clonotype was seen repeatedly, ten times or more. This chain uses TRBV19 with TRBJ1-5; maybe TRBD1 (5 bases). CDR3 length: 14 amino acids. The ends were cut back, 0 bases at V and 7 bases at J, with 10 bases in the middle. CDR1 and CDR2 (germline): LNHDA, SQIVND (reference sequence). CDR3 protein: CASSIDLEGQPQHF. As DNA, the CDR3 is TGTGCCAGTAGTATAGATCTCGAGGGGCAGCCCCAGCATTTT.

Remarks on this clonotype: A much larger clone differs from this one at a single base, so this may be a read error. The chain employs TRBV20-1 and TRBJ2-7, with 15 bases fitting TRBD2. The CDR3 contains 16 residues. The germline V gene has CDR1 DFQATT and CDR2 SNEGSKA (reference sequence). The CDR3 bases are TGCAATGCTAGAGGACTAGCGGGAGGGCCCTACTACGAGCAGTACTTC. Its protein is CNARGLAGGPYYEQYF.

This clonotype was detected only once. The chain is built from TRBV19 and TRBJ1-2; no reliable D call. This CDR3 has 11 amino acids. Trimming cost V 10 bases and J 12 bases, with 18 bases left between them. Germline CDR1 reads LNHDA; CDR2 reads SQIVND (reference sequence). The CDR3 is CATLKGSGNTF. The CDR3 region has the DNA TGTGCCACCCTTAAGGGCTCTGGAAACACCTTC.

This clonotype came up many times. V and J are TRBV4-1 and TRBJ2-7, with 13 bases aligning to TRBD2. This CDR3 is 16 amino acids long. Germline V gene lookup returns CDR1 MGHRA and CDR2 YSYEKL. V lost 2 bases, J lost 5 bases, and 6 bases stayed unmatched. CDR3: CASSQLGTSGINEQYF. As DNA, the CDR3 is TGCGCCAGCAGCCAACTGGGGACTAGCGGGATCAACGAGCAGTACTTC.

This clonotype showed up many times. The gene calls are TRBV2 and TRBJ2-1, with TRBD2 matching over 11 bases. This CDR3 has 15 residues. CDR1 is SNHLY, CDR2 FYNNEI, per germline. With 5 bases clipped from V and 7 bases from J, the junction kept 7 bases outside the gene matches. DNA of the CDR3: TGTGCCAGCAGTCAAGTTACTAGCGGGAGAAATGAGCAGTTCTTC. This encodes CASSQVTSGRNEQFF.

The gene calls are TRBV6-5 and TRBJ2-7; D unclear. V lost 6 bases, J lost 2 bases, and 17 bases lay in between. From germline, CDR1 is MNHEY and CDR2 SVGAGI. The CDR3 is made up of 15 amino acids. The CDR3 region is CASSYGSAEPYEQYF. The CDR3, as DNA: TGTGCCAGCAGCTACGGTTCGGCAGAACCCTACGAGCAGTACTTC.